The rows below give T cell receptor delta chains drawn from one sample of a study of gamma-delta chains in newborns, infants, children. TCRdb used CATT to re-call clones from the reads. The sample lists 4,500 to 5,000 delta-chain clones, about 3% occurring once. The sequenced material came from blood. These receptors were collected from a child who was a newborn, infant or young child, either healthy, febrile or measles-vaccinated (not recorded which). Both conserved end residues are part of each CDR3. D genes are given only for firm matches. Clone size appears in some rows only: once, few, many, or a class for an expanded clone.

>TRDJ2|medium-sized|TRDV2|TRDD3
TGTGCCTGTGACCGCCTGGGGGATTCGGAAGCACAACTCTTCTTT
CACDRLGDSEAQLFF
>TRDJ2|few|TRDV3|TRDD3
TGTGCCTTTCCACGTTATGGGGGATATCGGACAGCACAACTCTTCTTT
CAFPRYGGYRTAQLFF
>TRDJ2|few|TRDV2|.
TGTGCCTGTGTCAGCCTGAGGACCCTGACAGCACAACTCTTCTTT
CACVSLRTLTAQLFF
>TRDJ3|few|TRDV2|TRDD3
TGTGCCTGTGACATACTGGGGGATACGCGCAGCTCCTGGGACACACGACAGATGTTTTTC
CACDILGDTRSSWDTRQMFF
>TRDJ2|.|TRDV2|.
TGTGCCCGTGACATACTGAGGGATACAGCACAACTCTTCTTT
CARDILRDTAQLFF
>TRDJ3|few|TRDV2|TRDD3
TGTGCCTGTGACACCGTTCTGGGGGATTCCTCCCAAATTTCCTGGGACACCCGACAGATGTTTTTC
CACDTVLGDSSQISWDTRQMFF
>TRDJ2|.|TRDV2|TRDD3
TGTGCCTGTGACAAAGTACTGGGGGATATGTCAACAGCACAACTCTTCTTT
CACDKVLGDMSTAQLFF
>TRDJ3|few|TRDV2|.
TGTGCCTGTGACGCGATACGGGTCCACCTGGACACCCGACAGATGTTTTTC
CACDAIRVHLDTRQMFF
>TRDJ3|.|TRDV2|TRDD3
TGTGCCTGTGACAGTTGGGGGATACGGGCATGGGACACCCGACAGATGTTTTTC
CACDSWGIRAWDTRQMFF
>TRDJ3|few|TRDV2|TRDD3
TGTGCCTGTGACACAGCAAGTGGGGGATACTCCTGGGACACCCGACAGATGTTTTTC
CACDTASGGYSWDTRQMFF
>TRDJ2|large|TRDV2|TRDD3
TGTGCCTGTGACACACTGGGGGATGGGGCTTTGACAGCACAACTCTTCTTT
CACDTLGDGALTAQLFF
>TRDJ3|.|TRDV2|TRDD3
TGTGCCTGTGACAGGGTACTGGGGGATCGCTCCTGGGACACCCGACAGATGTTTTTC
CACDRVLGDRSWDTRQMFF
>TRDJ2|large|TRDV2|.
TGTGCCTGTGACACCTGGGGGACAGCACAACTCTTCTTT
CACDTWGTAQLFF
>TRDJ1|.|TRDV3|TRDD3
TGTGCCTTACTGGGGGACACCGATAAACTCATCTTT
CALLGDTDKLIF
>TRDJ3|medium-sized|TRDV2|TRDD3
TGTGCCTGTGACACCCTACTGGGGGAGAGCTCCTGGGACACCCGACAGATGTTTTTC
CACDTLLGESSWDTRQMFF
>TRDJ1|.|TRDV1|TRDD3
TGTGCTCTTGGGGAAACTTGTACTGGGGGCCCTTCGTACACCGATAAACTCATCTTT
CALGETCTGGPSYTDKLIF
>TRDJ2|few|TRDV3|TRDD3
TGTGCCTTCTCCCCTTCCGTACTGGGGGATACGAGAGCACAACTCTTCTTT
CAFSPSVLGDTRAQLFF
>TRDJ1|medium-sized|TRAV29/DV5|TRDD3
TGTGCAGCAAGCCCCACTGGGGACCCCTACACCGATAAACTCATCTTT
CAASPTGDPYTDKLIF
>TRDJ3|few|TRDV2|TRDD3
TGTGCCTGTGACGTACTGGGGAGCTCCTGGGACACCCGACAGATGTTTTTC
CACDVLGSSWDTRQMFF
>TRDJ2|few|TRDV3|TRDD3
TGTGCCTTTGCCCCTCCTTCCCTCTACTGGGGGGCTCTCACCACTTTGACAGCACAACTCTTCTTT
CAFAPPSLYWGALTTLTAQLFF
>TRDJ2|few|TRDV1|TRDD3
TGTGCTCTTGGGAAAGGGGGATACGCCTCAGCACAACTCTTCTTT
CALGKGGYASAQLFF
>TRDJ3|medium-sized|TRDV2|TRDD3
TGTGCCTGTGACACCGTACTGGGGGATCACTCCTGGGACACCCGACAGATGTTTTTC
CACDTVLGDHSWDTRQMFF
>TRDJ3|.|TRDV2|TRDD3
TGTGCCTGTGACACGATAATGGGGGATACGCGAGACTGGGACACCCGACAGATGTTTTTC
CACDTIMGDTRDWDTRQMFF
>TRDJ3|.|TRDV2|.
TGTGCCTGTGACACCGTAGGGGGATCCTGGGACACCCGACAGATGTTTTTC
CACDTVGGSWDTRQMFF
>TRDJ2|.|TRDV2|TRDD3
TGTGCCTGTGACGAGGTGGGGGATGGCCGTACTTTGACAGCACAACTCTTCTTT
CACDEVGDGRTLTAQLFF
>TRDJ2|.|TRDV2|.
TGTGCCTGTGACACCTGGGGGGAGACAGCACAACTCTTCTTT
CACDTWGETAQLFF
>TRDJ3|few|TRDV2|.
TGTGCCTGTGACACCGGGAGCTCCTGGGACACCCGACAGATGTTTTTC
CACDTGSSWDTRQMFF
>TRDJ3|medium-sized|TRAV29/DV5|.
TGTGCAGCAAACGATAGGATACAGAACTCCTGGGACACCCGACAGATGTTTTTC
CAANDRIQNSWDTRQMFF
>TRDJ3|few|TRDV2|TRDD3
TGTGCCTGTGACACGCTGGGGGATACGGTCAGCCGACAGATGTTTTTC
CACDTLGDTVSRQMFF
>TRDJ3|few|TRDV2|TRDD3
TGTGCCTGTGACACGACTGGGGGATACGGCTCCTGGGACACCCGACAGATGTTTTTC
CACDTTGGYGSWDTRQMFF
>TRDJ3|few|TRDV2|.
TGTGCCTGTGACTCTGGGGATCACTGGTCCTGGGACACCCGACAGATGTTTTTC
CACDSGDHWSWDTRQMFF
>TRDJ3|few|TRDV2|TRDD3
TGTGCCTGTGACACTGTACTGGGGGATACGCTCTCCTGGGACACCCGACAGATGTTTTTC
CACDTVLGDTLSWDTRQMFF
>TRDJ2|medium-sized|TRDV2|.
TGTGCCTGTGACTCATTGACAGCACAACTCTTCTTT
CACDSLTAQLFF
>TRDJ1|few|TRDV1|TRDD3
TGTGCTCTTGGGGTTGCTGTGGACTGGGGGATACCGGGCGATAAACTCATCTTT
CALGVAVDWGIPGDKLIF
>TRDJ3|.|TRDV2|.
TGTGCCTGTGACTCAGCTGGGGACAGCTCCTGGGACACCCGACAGATGTTTTTC
CACDSAGDSSWDTRQMFF
>TRDJ2|few|TRDV2|TRDD3
TGTGCCTGCCTACCACGGGGGAGTACTGGGGGAGGAAAAACAGCACAACTCTTCTTT
CACLPRGSTGGGKTAQLFF
>TRDJ1|few|TRDV1|.
TGTGCTCTTGGGAACGCCTTCCTTCGGAATCTGGGGGACACCGATAAACTCATCTTT
CALGNAFLRNLGDTDKLIF
>TRDJ3|few|TRDV2|.
TGTGCCTGTGACACTGTACTGGGAGACTCCTGGGACACCCGACAGATGTTTTTC
CACDTVLGDSWDTRQMFF
>TRDJ1|.|TRDV2|.
TGTGCCTGTGACGTACTGGAGGATAAGAGGGGTAAACTCATCTTT
CACDVLEDKRGKLIF
>TRDJ3|.|TRDV2|TRDD3
TGTGCCTGTGACACTGTACTGGGGGATACGCAAAGCTCCTGGGACACCCGACAGATGTTTTTC
CACDTVLGDTQSSWDTRQMFF
>TRDJ2|few|TRDV1|TRDD3
TGTGCTCTTGGGGAACTAGTGGGCCCGTGGGGGATACCCCCTTTGACAGCACAACTCTTCTTT
CALGELVGPWGIPPLTAQLFF
>TRDJ3|.|TRDV2|TRDD3
TGTGCCTGTGACACCGTACTCTGGGGGAGCTCCTGGGACACCCGACAGATGTTTTTC
CACDTVLWGSSWDTRQMFF
>TRDJ2|few|TRDV2|TRDD3
TGTGCCTGTGACACTGTACTGGGGGATCCGGCTTTGACAGCACAACTCTTCTTT
CACDTVLGDPALTAQLFF
>TRDJ3|few|TRDV2|TRDD3
TGTGCCTGTGACACCGCTGGGGGATTCAGCTCCTGGGACACCCGACAGATGTTTTTC
CACDTAGGFSSWDTRQMFF
>TRDJ3|few|TRDV2|TRDD3
TGTGCCTGTGACACCACTGGGGAACCCTGGGACACCCGACAGATGTTTTTC
CACDTTGEPWDTRQMFF
>TRDJ1|.|TRDV1|TRDD3
TGTGCTCTTGGGGAACCGATTCCTCTACTGGGGGATACGTTCCCCCTGTACACCGATAAACTCATCTTT
CALGEPIPLLGDTFPLYTDKLIF
>TRDJ3|few|TRDV2|TRDD3
TGTGCCTGTGACCCCGTACTGGGGGATACGAGCTCCTGGGACACCCGACGGATGTTTTTC
CACDPVLGDTSSWDTRRMFF
>TRDJ3|.|TRDV2|TRDD3
TGTGCCTGTGACACCGTACTGGGGGCTATCAGCTCCTGGGACACCCGACAGATGTTTTTC
CACDTVLGAISSWDTRQMFF
>TRDJ1|.|TRDV2|TRDD3
TGTGCCTGTGACACCGTACTGGGGGACGATAAACTCATCTTT
CACDTVLGDDKLIF
>TRDJ1|medium-sized|TRDV2|TRDD3
TGTGCCTGTGACTCACTGGGGGATACGTACACCGATAAACTCATCTTT
CACDSLGDTYTDKLIF